These T cell receptor beta chains were read from a single sample in a study of blood T cell repertoires in COVID-19. The repertoire was sequenced with immunoSEQ multiplex PCR; TCRdb's copy has only in-frame clones and lacks some. The sample holds hundreds of thousands of clones, around 86% seen once. The sequenced sample was peripheral blood. The receptors come from a man aged 60 to 75 who had recovered from COVID-19. The CDR3 runs from the conserved cysteine through the conserved F or W. The order of the fields is J gene, D gene, V gene, clone size, CDR3 protein, CDR3 DNA. D genes are given only for firm matches. Only some rows state a clone size, as once, few, many or a class for expanded clones.

TRBJ1-1 NA TRBV7-8 NA CASSLALSRTNTEAFF TGTGCCAGCAGCTTAGCGCTGTCCAGAACGAACACTGAAGCTTTCTTT
TRBJ1-3 TRBD1 TRBV19 NA CASSPRDRVGNTIYF TGTGCCAGTAGTCCCCGGGACAGGGTTGGAAACACCATATATTTT
TRBJ2-5 NA TRBV18 NA CASSPPGAQETQYF TGTGCCAGCTCACCACCGGGGGCTCAAGAGACCCAGTACTTC
TRBJ1-2 TRBD1 TRBV5-1 NA CASRIGAGGFYTF TGCGCCAGCCGTATCGGGGCAGGGGGTTTCTACACCTTC
TRBJ1-1 TRBD1 TRBV4-1 NA CASSQQFHQGGGTEAFF TGCGCCAGCAGCCAACAATTTCACCAGGGGGGCGGCACTGAAGCTTTCTTT
TRBJ1-3 NA TRBV2 many CASRGWTSGNTIYF TGTGCCAGCAGGGGTTGGACAAGCGGAAACACCATATATTTT
TRBJ2-5 NA TRBV7-9 NA CASSLGSWETQYF TGTGCCAGCAGCTTAGGGAGTTGGGAGACCCAGTACTTC
TRBJ1-1 NA TRBV25-1 once CASSPLENTEAFF TGTGCCAGCAGTCCATTAGAGAACACTGAAGCTTTCTTT
TRBJ1-5 NA TRBV10-1 NA CASSEQDSRGDQPQHF TGCGCCAGCAGTGAGCAAGACAGCCGCGGCGATCAGCCCCAGCATTTT
TRBJ2-3 NA TRBV30 NA CAWSVRSTDTQYF TGTGCCTGGAGTGTCCGGAGCACAGATACGCAGTATTTT
TRBJ2-7 NA TRBV6-2/TRBV6-3 NA CASSYATILYRSGEQYF TGTGCCAGCAGTTACGCGACAATTCTTTACCGTTCTGGCGAGCAGTACTTC
TRBJ2-7 NA TRBV7-2 NA CASSPAYEQYF TGTGCCAGCAGCCCAGCCTACGAGCAGTACTTC
TRBJ2-3 TRBD2 TRBV10-3 NA CAISESGLAGVADTQYF TGTGCCATCAGTGAGTCTGGGCTAGCGGGAGTCGCAGATACGCAGTATTTT
TRBJ2-3 NA TRBV27 NA CASSFRRTVSDTQYF TGTGCCAGCAGTTTCCGGAGGACGGTTTCAGATACGCAGTATTTT
TRBJ1-6 TRBD1 TRBV9 once CASSVEDRDNSPLHF TGTGCCAGCAGCGTGGAGGACAGGGATAATTCACCCCTCCACTTT
TRBJ1-1 NA TRBV10-3 NA CAISDVVNTEAFF TGTGCCATCAGTGATGTAGTAAACACTGAAGCTTTCTTT
TRBJ2-7 TRBD2 TRBV6-5 NA CASSYTSGGTSYEQYF TGTGCCAGCAGTTACACTAGCGGGGGGACCTCCTACGAGCAGTACTTC
TRBJ2-7 TRBD2 TRBV5-4 NA CASSPGGLAGSYEQYF TGTGCCAGCAGCCCGGGGGGTTTAGCGGGGTCCTACGAGCAGTACTTC
TRBJ1-5 TRBD1 TRBV29-1 NA CSALTGVSNQPQHF TGCAGCGCCTTGACAGGGGTAAGCAATCAGCCCCAGCATTTT
TRBJ2-7 TRBD2 TRBV10-3 NA CAISMGVAGGKEQYF TGTGCCATCAGTATGGGAGTAGCGGGGGGTAAAGAGCAGTACTTC
TRBJ2-1 TRBD2 TRBV2 NA CASSDGTSSFEQFF TGTGCCAGCAGTGACGGGACTAGCAGTTTTGAGCAGTTCTTC
TRBJ2-3 NA TRBV20-1 NA CSASTSGAPGLVTDTQYF TGCAGTGCTAGTACCAGCGGCGCCCCGGGTCTAGTGACAGATACGCAGTATTTT
TRBJ2-2 TRBD1 TRBV9 NA CASSSPGTGRTTGELFF TGTGCCAGCAGCTCCCCCGGGACAGGGCGAACCACCGGGGAGCTGTTTTTT
TRBJ2-1 TRBD2 TRBV11-2 NA CASSPLRVAGEQFF TGTGCCAGCAGCCCGCTGAGAGTAGCGGGTGAGCAGTTCTTC
TRBJ2-1 TRBD2 TRBV11-3 once CASQRDQQGEQFF TGTGCCAGTCAGCGGGACCAACAAGGGGAGCAGTTCTTC
TRBJ1-5 NA TRBV3-1/TRBV3-2 NA CASSLSLGGTSNQPQHF TGTGCCAGCAGCCTCTCCCTCGGGGGGACTAGCAATCAGCCCCAGCATTTT
TRBJ1-6 NA TRBV2 NA CASRLAGSPLHF TGTGCCAGCAGGCTCGCGGGTTCACCCCTCCACTTT
TRBJ2-2 TRBD1 TRBV19 NA CASNSQGDTGELFF TGTGCCAGTAATTCACAGGGGGACACCGGGGAGCTGTTTTTT
TRBJ1-2 NA TRBV15 once CATQKDTNYGYTF TGTGCCACCCAGAAGGACACCAACTATGGCTACACCTTC
TRBJ2-2 NA TRBV5-1 once CASSVDNNGAGELFF TGCGCCAGCAGCGTGGACAACAACGGGGCCGGGGAGCTGTTTTTT
TRBJ1-5 NA TRBV6-5 NA CASSAGPSNQPQHF TGTGCCAGCAGCGCAGGCCCCTCCAATCAGCCCCAGCATTTT
TRBJ2-7 NA TRBV19 NA CASSNSGSAYEQYF TGTGCCAGTAGTAACAGCGGTAGCGCCTACGAGCAGTACTTC
TRBJ1-1 NA TRBV2 NA CASSVAGATEAFF TGTGCCAGCAGTGTGGCGGGGGCCACTGAAGCTTTCTTT
TRBJ1-2 TRBD1 TRBV7-2 NA CASSPPGQRSNGYTF TGTGCCAGCAGCCCTCCGGGACAGAGGTCGAATGGCTACACCTTC
TRBJ2-7 TRBD2 TRBV5-4 NA CASSSGLAGEQYF TGTGCCAGCAGCTCCGGACTAGCGGGGGAGCAGTACTTC
TRBJ1-2 NA TRBV2 NA CASRGEAGYTF TGTGCCAGCAGAGGCGAGGCCGGCTACACCTTC
TRBJ1-1 NA TRBV5-1 NA CASSQPGVSTEAFF TGCGCCAGCAGCCAGCCGGGAGTAAGCACTGAAGCTTTCTTT
TRBJ2-2 TRBD2 TRBV10-3 NA CAISGLAVNTGELFF TGTGCCATCAGTGGACTAGCGGTAAACACCGGGGAGCTGTTTTTT
TRBJ2-3 TRBD2 TRBV6-5 NA CASRARGGVTDTQYF TGTGCCAGCAGGGCGCGGGGGGGGGTGACAGATACGCAGTATTTT
TRBJ2-7 TRBD2 TRBV18 few CASSPIRGSSYEQYF TGTGCCAGCTCACCCATTCGCGGGAGTTCCTACGAGCAGTACTTC
TRBJ1-5 NA TRBV21-1 NA CASSNLAGGDSNQPQHF TGTGCCAGCAGCAATCTGGCAGGGGGAGACAGCAATCAGCCCCAGCATTTT
TRBJ2-1 TRBD2 TRBV7-2 NA CASSSGTSGRSFYNEQFF TGTGCCAGCAGCTCCGGGACTAGCGGGAGATCCTTTTACAATGAGCAGTTCTTC
TRBJ2-5 NA TRBV5-4 NA CASSLVQQETQYF TGTGCCAGCAGCTTGGTACAGCAAGAGACCCAGTACTTC
TRBJ2-2 NA TRBV24-1 NA CATSDTRRAGELFF TGTGCCACCAGTGATACAAGGAGGGCCGGGGAGCTGTTTTTT
TRBJ2-3 TRBD2 TRBV19 NA CASSRERGSTDTQYF TGTGCCAGTAGTAGGGAGCGGGGCAGCACAGATACGCAGTATTTT
TRBJ1-1 NA TRBV5-5 few CASSLTRAGGDTEAFF TGTGCCAGCAGCTTGACTCGCGCGGGAGGGGACACTGAAGCTTTCTTT
TRBJ1-5 NA TRBV6-6 NA CASSHLSRPQHF TGTGCCAGCAGCCACCTGAGTCGGCCCCAGCATTTT
TRBJ2-7 TRBD1 TRBV4-2 NA CASSLPRDRPYEQYF TGTGCCAGCAGCCTTCCCCGGGACAGACCATACGAGCAGTACTTC
TRBJ1-5 NA TRBV28 few CASSPSAGLSNQPQHF TGTGCCAGCAGTCCGTCGGCAGGGCTAAGCAATCAGCCCCAGCATTTT
TRBJ2-3 NA TRBV7-6 NA CASSLKVRNGGADTQYF TGTGCCAGCAGCTTAAAGGTCCGAAATGGAGGGGCAGATACGCAGTATTTT
TRBJ2-6 NA TRBV9 NA CASSPRATPGGVLTF TGTGCCAGCAGCCCAAGGGCAACCCCAGGAGGCGTCCTGACTTTC
TRBJ1-6 NA TRBV28 NA CASSGLESYNSPLHF TGTGCCAGCAGTGGCCTGGAGTCCTATAATTCACCCCTCCACTTT
TRBJ2-1 TRBD2 TRBV27 NA CASSLRPGLAPEQFF TGTGCCAGCAGTCTTAGACCGGGACTAGCGCCCGAGCAGTTCTTC
TRBJ2-7 TRBD1 TRBV6-2/TRBV6-3 NA CASSHPSGTGDNEQYF TGTGCCAGCAGTCACCCTTCCGGGACAGGGGACAACGAGCAGTACTTC
TRBJ2-7 TRBD1 TRBV19 NA CASSIVDRGEQYF TGTGCCAGTAGTATAGTGGACAGGGGGGAGCAGTACTTC
TRBJ2-7 TRBD1 TRBV23-1 NA CASSRGRDRLNEQYF TGCGCCAGCAGTCGCGGCCGGGACAGGTTAAACGAGCAGTACTTC
TRBJ1-2 TRBD1 TRBV14 few CASSQRQGFSYGYTF TGTGCCAGCAGCCAGAGACAGGGTTTCTCTTATGGCTACACCTTC
TRBJ2-3 TRBD2 TRBV7-3 NA CASSFEGREDTQYF TGTGCCAGCAGCTTCGAGGGGAGGGAAGATACGCAGTATTTT
TRBJ1-1 TRBD1 TRBV7-2 NA CASSPQQGRNTEAFF TGTGCCAGCAGCCCCCAACAGGGGAGAAACACTGAAGCTTTCTTT